This record covers a single TCR beta chain. Its antigen is as yet unknown. This sample stems from a study of cytomegalovirus exposure and HLA in healthy donors. Study overall: Of the donors genotyped, approximately 400 in all, about 76% fell in the Caucasian-associated ancestry cluster. Whole-study results and caveats: Some TCR beta chains (around 160 of them) were listed as cytomegalovirus-associated. Reported findings show TCR beta sequences accurately forecast HLA-A and HLA-B alleles in most subjects.

The PCR made use of 60 Vbeta and 13 Jbeta primers. Profiled with immunoSEQ multiplex PCR; TCRdb holds only in-frame clones, not every one. The sample holds about 130,000 clones, 73% seen once. The CDR3 consists of 16 residues. The germline gives CDR1 SGHRS, CDR2 YFSETQ. V lost 0 bases to trimming and J lost 7 bases, with 18 bases between them. The sequenced material came from PBMCs. The source of this sequence is a woman aged 40 to 49 in good health and CMV-seropositive. The chain couples TRBV5-1 to TRBJ2-3; a weak D match, TRBD2 (5 bases). In DNA form, the CDR3 reads TGCGCCAGCAGCTTGGAACCCCGCCGGGCCGGGAATACGCAGTATTTT. It yields the protein CASSLEPRRAGNTQYF.